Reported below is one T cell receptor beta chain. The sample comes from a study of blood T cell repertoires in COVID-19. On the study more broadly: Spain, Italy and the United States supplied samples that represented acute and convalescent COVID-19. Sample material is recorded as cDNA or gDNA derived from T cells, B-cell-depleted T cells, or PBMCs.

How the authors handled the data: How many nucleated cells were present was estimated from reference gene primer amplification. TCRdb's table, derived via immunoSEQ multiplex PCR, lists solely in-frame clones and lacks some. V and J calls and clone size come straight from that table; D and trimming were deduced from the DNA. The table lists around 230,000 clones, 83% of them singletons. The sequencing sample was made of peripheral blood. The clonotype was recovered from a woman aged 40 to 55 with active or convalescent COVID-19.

The CDR3 here is CASSLGGQGFTEAFF. For the CDR3, the DNA is TGTGCCAGCAGCTTGGGGGGACAGGGGTTCACTGAAGCTTTCTTT. The V and J genes are TRBV5-4 and TRBJ1-1; TRBD1 aligns across 10 bases. The CDR3 contains 15 residues. The germline V gene encodes CDR1 SGHNT and CDR2 YYREEE (reference sequence). The J segment lost 4 bases and the V segment lost 0 bases, leaving 3 bases of the junction unmatched.